The clone carrying this T cell receptor beta chain has a count of ten or more. Its antigen is undetermined. Barcoded TCR alpha and TCR beta cDNA libraries with UMIs came from 5'RACE using constant-segment primers. TCRdb redid the calling of the 5' RACE reads with MiXCR, one entry per CDR3 protein. The sample includes approximately 150,000 distinct CDR3 sequences, roughly 6.3% of them seen just once. Trimming stripped 7 bases from V and 6 bases from J, with 8 bases between. The CDR3 contains 11 residues. Germline V gene lookup returns CDR1 MNHEY and CDR2 SVGEGT. The data are from a study of T-cell memory formation after mild COVID-19. Notes on the study in general: The pre-infection memory compartment contained some responding clones, suggesting cross-reactive memory joined.

Sequencing was performed on PBMCs or a T cell subset sorted from them (not recorded which). This sequence was found in an adult woman who had mild COVID-19 (a few samples of this study predate the infection). Cell type and time point are not known. The gene calls are TRBV6-2 or TRBV6-3 and TRBJ2-3; no firm D call. The CDR3 loop is CASNAADTQYF. The DNA of the CDR3 is TGTGCCAGCAACGCAGCCGATACGCAGTATTTT.